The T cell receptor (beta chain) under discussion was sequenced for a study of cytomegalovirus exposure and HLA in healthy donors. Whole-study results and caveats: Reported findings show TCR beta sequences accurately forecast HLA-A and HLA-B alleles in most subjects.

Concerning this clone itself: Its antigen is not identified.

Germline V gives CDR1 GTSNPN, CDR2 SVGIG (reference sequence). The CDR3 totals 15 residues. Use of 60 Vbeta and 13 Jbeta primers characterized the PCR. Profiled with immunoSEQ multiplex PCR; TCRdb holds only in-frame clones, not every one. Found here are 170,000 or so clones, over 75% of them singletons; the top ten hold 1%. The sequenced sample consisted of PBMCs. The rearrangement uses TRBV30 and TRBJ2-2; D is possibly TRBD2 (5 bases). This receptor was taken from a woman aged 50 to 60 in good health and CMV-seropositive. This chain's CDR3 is CARRPVGENTGELFF. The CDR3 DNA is TGTGCTCGGAGGCCGGTGGGTGAAAACACCGGGGAGCTGTTTTTT.